A selection of T cell receptor beta chains follows, all from one sample in a study of tumor-infiltrating lymphocytes in primary liver carcinoma. TCRdb passed the multiplex PCR reads through MiXCR, listing each CDR3 protein once. The data contain about 210,000 distinct CDR3 sequences, approximately 86% of them seen just once; the ten biggest clones take up 15% to 20%. The specimen sequenced was tumor tissue from primary liver carcinoma. The receptor set was obtained from a man in his forties with primary liver carcinoma and hepatitis B virus infection. Each CDR3 is given with its conserved first and last residue. A D gene is named only where the DNA matches it firmly. Some rows have no size entry. The others give once, few or many, or a class for an expanded clone.

>TRBJ2-7|TRBV11-2|-|-
CATSPRGGPYEQYF
TGTGCCACCAGCCCCAGGGGAGGGCCCTACGAGCAGTATTTC
>TRBJ2-7|TRBV12-5|-|-
CLSEGTGSYEQYF
TGTCTCAGTGAGGGGACCGGTTCCTACGAGCAGTATTTC
>TRBJ2-1|TRBV5-1|many|-
CASREQGLAYNEQFF
TGCGCCAGCAGGGAGCAGGGACTGGCCTACAATGAGCAGTTCTTC
>TRBJ1-2|TRBV11-2|-|-
CASCLEGGREIVGYTF
TGTGCCAGCTGCTTGGAGGGAGGACGGGAGATCGTGGGCTACACCTTC
>TRBJ2-3|TRBV11-2|-|TRBD2
CARSSGLAGVLDTHYF
TGTGCCAGAAGCTCGGGACTAGCGGGAGTGTTGGATACGCACTATTTT
>TRBJ2-7|TRBV4-1|-|-
CASSQETPVYEQYF
TGCGCCAGCAGCCAAGAGACCCCTGTTTACGAACAGTACTTC
>TRBJ1-1|TRBV6-4|many|-
CASSDGAGGSAFF
TGTGCCAGCAGTGACGGTGCTGGGGGGTCGGCTTTCTTT
>TRBJ2-1|TRBV12-3/TRBV12-4|once|-
CANGEGGGSLSYNKLFF
TGTGCCAACGGGGAGGGGGGCGGGTCTCTCTCCTACAATAAGCTGTTCTTC
>TRBJ2-2|TRBV10-3|once|TRBD1
CAISESWSGGVGGELFF
TGTGCCATCAGTGAGTCGTGGTCAGGGGGAGTAGGCGGGGAGCTGTTTTTT
>TRBJ2-6|TRBV11-2|-|-
CVTQRQRSGANVPTF
TGTGTCACCCAGCGGCAGCGCTCTGGGGCCAACGTCCCGACTTTC
>TRBJ1-4|TRBV10-1|once|-
CASSEGGKMSF
TGCGCCAGCTCAGAGGGAGGAAAAATGTCTTTT
>TRBJ1-1|TRBV6-5|many|-
CASSYSGVINTEAFF
TGTGCCAGCAGTTACTCGGGGGTGATTAACACTGAAGCTTTCTTT
>TRBJ1-4|TRBV4-1|-|TRBD1
CTSSQAAGQGATNEKLFF
TGCACCAGCAGCCAAGCGGCGGGACAGGGTGCAACTAATGAAAAACTGTTTTTT
>TRBJ2-3|TRBV12-3/TRBV12-4|-|-
CASSTTPGQVNQPQYF
TGTGCCAGCAGTACAACTCCGGGACAAGTCAATCAGCCCCAGTATTTT
>TRBJ2-5|TRBV29-1|-|-
CRVSSKGRETQYF
TGCAGGGTTTCATCCAAGGGGAGGGAGACCCAGTACTTC
>TRBJ2-1|TRBV29-1|few|-
CSVREVYNEQFF
TGCAGCGTTAGAGAGGTTTACAATGAGCAGTTCTTC
>TRBJ2-2|TRBV4-2|-|-
CARSPERSTGELLF
TGTGCCAGAAGCCCGGAACGTTCCACCGGGGAGCTGTTATTT
>TRBJ1-5|TRBV12-3/TRBV12-4|-|-
CASSINRGSYQPQHF
TGTGCCAGCAGTATAAATCGGGGTAGCTATCAGCCCCAGCATTTT
>TRBJ2-5|TRBV29-1|once|TRBD2
CSVRTSGSCTETQYF
TGCAGTGTTCGGACTAGCGGGAGCTGTACAGAGACCCAGTACTTC
>TRBJ2-1|TRBV10-3|-|-
CAISESLASRPYNEHFF
TGTGCCATCAGTGAGTCTCTAGCCTCGAGGCCCTATAATGAGCATTTCTTC
>TRBJ2-1|TRBV11-3|once|TRBD2
CVSSLGREGHDGQFF
TGTGTCAGCAGCTTAGGGCGGGAGGGTCACGATGGGCAGTTCTTC
>TRBJ2-7|TRBV11-3|-|TRBD1
CVTRQGVTSYEHCF
TGTGTCACTAGACAGGGGGTGACTTCCTACGAGCATTGCTTC
>TRBJ2-2|TRBV4-3|-|-
CASSHQPYGDELGELFF
TGCGCCAGCAGCCACCAACCTTATGGGGATGAGCTTGGGGAGCTGTTTTTT
>TRBJ1-5|TRBV7-9|many|-
CASSLNSQGPQHF
TGTGCCAGCAGCTTAAACAGCCAGGGGCCCCAGCATTTT
>TRBJ2-3|TRBV11-1|-|-
CVSSVIGTDTQYF
TGTGTCAGCAGCGTTATTGGTACTGATACGCAGTATTTT
>TRBJ2-7|TRBV28|-|-
CASSYATALSYEQYF
TGTGCCAGCAGTTATGCTACAGCATTATCCTACGAGCAGTACTTC
>TRBJ2-7|TRBV12-3/TRBV12-4|-|TRBD2
CASLDNTSGIYEQYF
TGTGCCAGCCTCGATAACACTAGCGGGATCTACGAGCAGTACTTC
>TRBJ1-1|TRBV12-3/TRBV12-4|-|-
CASWIRINIEAFF
TGTGCCAGCTGGATTCGAATTAACATCGAAGCTTTCTTT
>TRBJ2-3|TRBV11-1|-|-
CDGSSGGSSVGALTDTQYF
TGTGACGGCAGCTCTGGGGGAAGCTCTGTTGGAGCCCTCACAGATACGCAGTATTTT
>TRBJ2-2|TRBV11-1|-|-
CASSTGRTNTGELFF
TGTGCCAGCAGCACGGGACGGACTAACACCGGTGAGCTTTTTTTT
>TRBJ2-7|TRBV11-2|few|-
CASSSGLLYACEQYF
TGTGCCAGCAGCTCCGGACTGCTTTACGCGTGTGAGCAGTACTTC
>TRBJ2-7|TRBV6-5|-|-
CVSSPAWTVSYEQYF
TGTGTCAGCAGTCCCGCCTGGACAGTATCCTACGAGCAGTACTTC
>TRBJ2-7|TRBV6-6|-|TRBD2
CASSIAGSAYEPYF
TGTGCCAGCAGCATAGCGGGCTCGGCATACGAGCCGTACTTC
>TRBJ2-4|TRBV11-1|once|TRBD2
CVISFPGTSGTKIIQHF
TGTGTCATCAGCTTTCCCGGGACTAGCGGGACCAAAATCATTCAGCACTTC
>TRBJ1-5|TRBV2|once|-
CASSAGNHPQHF
TGTGCCAGCAGTGCGGGGAATCACCCCCAGCATTTT
>TRBJ2-1|TRBV4-2|-|TRBD1
CASSHAGGQVNNEHFF
TGTGCAAGCAGCCACGCCGGGGGACAGGTGAACAATGAGCATTTCTTC
>TRBJ2-3|TRBV6-4|-|-
CAGSETSTDTQYF
TGTGCTGGCAGTGAGACTAGCACAGATACGCAGTATTTT
>TRBJ2-3|TRBV11-1|-|-
CASNSGGSSVGTRTDMQYF
TGTGCCAGCAACTCTGGGGGAAGCTCTGTTGGAACCCGCACAGATATGCAGTATTTT
>TRBJ2-6|TRBV4-3|-|-
CTNSQDGFRSGANILTF
TGCACCAACAGCCAAGATGGGTTCCGCTCTGGGGCCAACATCCTGACTTTC
>TRBJ2-3|TRBV11-1|-|-
CVSSFGTSTDTKYF
TGTGTTAGCAGCTTTGGAACTAGCACAGATACGAAGTATTTT
>TRBJ2-2|TRBV29-1|-|-
CNVLGPAPTGELFF
TGCAACGTTCTCGGTCCGGCACCCACCGGGGAGCTGTTTTTT
>TRBJ1-6|TRBV9|-|-
CASSVGGHSSYNLPLHF
TGTGCCAGCAGCGTGGGGGGACATAGCTCCTATAATTTACCCCTCCACTTT
>TRBJ1-5|TRBV12-3/TRBV12-4|-|TRBD1
CASIGRDRGNQPQHF
TGTGCCAGCATTGGAAGGGACAGGGGGAATCAGCCCCAGCATTTC
>TRBJ2-1|TRBV12-3/TRBV12-4|-|-
CANSLGQNNEQFF
TGTGCCAACAGTCTAGGACAGAACAATGAGCAATTCTTC
>TRBJ1-1|TRBV29-1|-|-
CSVEVINLRTQRPEAFF
TGCAGCGTTGAAGTCATAAATCTGAGGACCCAACGACCTGAAGCTTTCTTT
>TRBJ1-5|TRBV7-9|many|-
CASSFGSSLNQPQHF
TGTGCCAGCAGCTTTGGGTCTTCCTTGAATCAGCCCCAGCATTTT
>TRBJ2-1|TRBV5-4|-|-
CASSLIMEESYNEQFF
TGTGCCAGCAGCTTGATTATGGAGGAGTCTTACAATGAGCAGTTCTTC
>TRBJ2-1|TRBV4-1|once|-
CASGLIPGYGKEQSF
TGCGCCAGCGGCCTTATCCCGGGGTATGGCAAAGAGCAGTCCTTC
>TRBJ2-7|TRBV29-1|-|TRBD1
CSVQFTGGDGEQYF
TGCAGCGTACAATTTACAGGGGGCGATGGCGAGCAGTACTTC